These 8 T cell receptor beta chains originate from one sample sequenced in a study of shared clonotypes between healthy human individuals. Only in-frame clones appear in the TCRdb table, and some are missing; sequencing was by immunoSEQ multiplex PCR. The table records 490,000 or so clones, about three quarters of them present only once. Sequenced: PBMCs. These receptors all come from a woman aged 40 to 50 in good health. Some clones in this sample may be carry-over from other donors' samples.

The rearrangement uses TRBV5-5 and TRBJ2-7; tentative D call: TRBD1 (5 bases). V was clipped by 9 bases and J by 3 bases, with 19 bases between them. This CDR3 comprises 14 residues. Germline lookup yields CDR1 SGHKS and CDR2 YYEKEE (reference sequence). The CDR3 loop is CAKRPRTLFYEQYF. The DNA of the CDR3 is TGTGCCAAACGTCCCCGGACACTGTTCTACGAGCAGTACTTC.

The V gene is TRBV5-4, the J gene TRBJ1-2; D not certain. This CDR3 region has 14 residues. The germline gives CDR1 SGHNT, CDR2 YYREEE (reference sequence). V was pared by 4 bases and J by 1 base, with 11 bases between. CDR3 residues: CASSLRRDNYGYTF. The CDR3 DNA reads TGTGCCAGCAGCCTGAGGAGGGATAACTATGGCTACACCTTC.

V and J are TRBV9 and TRBJ2-5, with TRBD2 identical over 8 bases. This CDR3 is built from 16 residues. Germline-derived CDR1 and CDR2 are SGDLS and YYNGEE. The trim removed 4 bases at V and 2 bases at J, leaving 10 bases unmatched. As DNA, the CDR3 is TGTGCCAGCAGCCCTAGTGGGCGGGAGGTACAAGAGACCCAGTACTTC. Protein product: CASSPSGREVQETQYF.

The chain joins TRBV28 to TRBJ2-3, with TRBD1 identical over 7 bases. The length of the CDR3 is 16 residues. V lost 4 bases to trimming and J lost 2 bases; unmatched junction nucleotides: 9. Germline-derived CDR1 and CDR2 are MDHEN and SYDVKM. The CDR3 region has the DNA TGTGCCAGCAGTTCCCCAGGGGGTGTATCCACAGATACGCAGTATTTT. Protein sequence: CASSSPGGVSTDTQYF.

Note on this clone: This likely came from a read error, as a far larger clone is one base away. This CDR3 is also generated by other DNA sequences in the sample. CDR3: CASSQDLGTGAEKLFF. CDR3 sequence (DNA): TGCGCCAGCAGCCAAGATCTTGGGACAGGGGCCGAAAAACTGTTTTTC. The chain recombines TRBV4-3 with TRBJ1-4, with 10 bases that match TRBD1. In germline, CDR1 is LGHNA, CDR2 YSLEER. There are 16 residues in the CDR3.

This clone came up once. The rearrangement links TRBV2 to TRBJ2-1; D ambiguous. CDR1 and CDR2 (germline): SNHLY, FYNNEI. Deletions cut 8 bases from V and 4 bases from J, with 9 bases between. This CDR3 region has 12 residues. Here the CDR3 DNA reads TGTGCCAGCCAATTCAATTACAATGAGCAGTTCTTC. Protein: CASQFNYNEQFF.

Turning to this clone: This likely reflects a read error, since a far larger clone is one base away. CDR3 coding DNA: TGCGCCAGCGGCCCGCGGGACAGAAACTATGGCTACACCTTC. This sequence encodes CASGPRDRNYGYTF. This sequence joins TRBV5-1 and TRBJ1-2, with 7 bases aligning to TRBD1. Germline CDR1 reads SGHRS; CDR2 reads YFSETQ. There are 14 residues in the CDR3. V lost 7 bases and J lost 2; bases outside the gene matches: 8.

The chain joins TRBV2 to TRBJ2-3; 9 bases align to TRBD1. This CDR3 has 14 residues. CDR1 SNHLY and CDR2 FYNNEI come from the germline V gene. V dropped 6 bases and J dropped 4; count of bases not matched to a gene: 5. CDR3 sequence (DNA): TGTGCCAGCAGGAGGACAGGGGTTTCAGATACGCAGTATTTT. Amino acids: CASRRTGVSDTQYF.